Below, 30 T cell receptor beta chains from the same sample are listed, as sequenced in a study of cytomegalovirus exposure and HLA in healthy donors. The PCR ran on 60 Vbeta and 13 Jbeta primers. Generated by immunoSEQ multiplex PCR, the TCRdb table keeps only in-frame clones and is missing some. Of 150,000 to 200,000 clones in the sample, approximately 70% were seen once. Material: PBMCs. The receptors were sampled from a woman aged 18-35 years in good health and CMV-seropositive.

The chain couples TRBV15 to TRBJ2-7; weak D call: TRBD2 (5 bases). The V and J ends lost 7 bases and 3 bases respectively, with 13 bases between them. From germline, CDR1 is LNHNV and CDR2 YYDKDF (reference sequence). The CDR3 is 13 amino acids. CDR3 sequence (DNA): TGTGCCACCACCCGAGGGAAGAACTACGAGCAGTACTTC. It codes for CATTRGKNYEQYF.

V usage is TRBV7-9 and J usage is TRBJ2-1; D ambiguous. This CDR3 contains 14 residues. CDR1 is SEHNR and CDR2 is FQNEAQ in the germline V gene (reference sequence). V lost 2 bases to trimming and J lost 3 bases, with 8 bases between them. The CDR3 spells CASSLMAGYNEQFF. Here the CDR3 DNA reads TGTGCCAGCAGCTTAATGGCAGGCTACAATGAGCAGTTCTTC.

The chain recombines TRBV9 with TRBJ2-1, with D perhaps matching TRBD2 (6 bases). The V and J ends lost 4 bases and 1 base respectively, with 12 bases between them. The V gene's germline CDR1 is SGDLS and CDR2 YYNGEE. The CDR3 loop spans 15 amino acids. Written as DNA, the CDR3 is TGTGCCAGCAGCTCGGGACTCCTTTCCTACAATGAGCAGTTCTTC. Translated, it gives CASSSGLLSYNEQFF.

The V and J genes are TRBV29-1 and TRBJ2-2; 11 nucleotides line up with TRBD2. V lost 6 bases, J lost 1 base, and 10 bases stayed unmatched. This CDR3 region has 17 residues. Looked up from germline, CDR1 is SQVTM and CDR2 is ANQGSEA. The CDR3 here is CSVRNGLAGGNTGELFF. The CDR3 DNA reads as TGCAGCGTCCGAAACGGGCTAGCGGGGGGGAACACCGGGGAGCTGTTTTTT.

This chain joins TRBV9 and TRBJ2-5, with TRBD2 identical over 11 bases. Germline CDR1 reads SGDLS; CDR2 reads YYNGEE. There are 16 residues in the CDR3. Trimming removed 3 bases from V and 1 base from J; junction bases left unmatched: 5. CDR3 in DNA: TGTGCCAGCAGCGCCATTAGCGGGGGGGCCCAAGAGACCCAGTACTTC. Amino acids: CASSAISGGAQETQYF. Full variable domain (rest looked up from reference TRBV9 and TRBJ2-5): DSGVTQTPKHLITATGQRVTLRCSPRSGDLSVYWYQQSLDQGLQFLIQYYNGEERAKGNILERFSAQQFPDLHSELNLSSLELGDSALYFCASSAISGGAQETQYFGPGTRLLVL.

The chain is built from TRBV7-3 and TRBJ2-5; tentative D call: TRBD1 (6 bases). Between the trimmed V and J ends, which lost 0 bases and 2 bases, there was a span of 7 bases. The CDR3 totals 14 residues. Looked up from germline, CDR1 is SGHTA and CDR2 is FQGTGA. CDR3: CASSLTGTQETQYF. CDR3 nucleotide sequence: TGTGCCAGCAGCTTAACAGGGACACAAGAGACCCAGTACTTC.

The V gene is TRBV10-3, the J gene TRBJ1-2, with TRBD1 identical over 9 bases. Germline CDR1 ENHRY, CDR2 SYGVKD. This CDR3 is 13 amino acids long. V lost 10 bases to trimming and J lost 8 bases; unmatched junction nucleotides: 11. The CDR3 region has the DNA TGTGCCACCAACTCGGACAGGGGACAAGGCTACACCTTC. Amino acid sequence: CATNSDRGQGYTF.

The chain couples TRBV14 to TRBJ2-1; TRBD1 agrees at 9 bases. The CDR3 runs to 12 residues. The germline V gene encodes CDR1 SGHDN and CDR2 FVKESK. V was clipped by 4 bases and J by 8 bases; unmatched bases: 0. CDR3 DNA sequence: TGTGCCAGCAGCCGGGACAGGGATGAGCAGTTCTTC. This gives the protein CASSRDRDEQFF.

The rearrangement joins TRBV19 to TRBJ1-2, with TRBD1 matching over 9 bases. Trimming removed 4 bases from V and 7 bases from J; junction bases left unmatched: 4. The CDR3 has 13 amino acids. Germline V CDR1 and CDR2: LNHDA, SQIVND (reference sequence). The CDR3: CASSTTGGGGYTF. In DNA, the CDR3 is TGTGCCAGTAGTACGACAGGGGGGGGTGGCTACACCTTC.

The genes are TRBV4-1 and TRBJ2-7; 9 nucleotides match TRBD1. CDR1 and CDR2 from the germline V gene are MGHRA and YSYEKL. The CDR3 has 17 residues. V lost 0 bases, J lost 2 bases, and 8 bases stayed unmatched. CDR3 residues: CASSQEVGQGRAYEQYF. The CDR3 coding sequence is TGCGCCAGCAGCCAAGAGGTTGGACAGGGGCGAGCCTACGAGCAGTACTTC.

This sequence joins TRBV29-1 and TRBJ2-5; TRBD1 matches at 7 bases. With the DNA end fitting TRBJ2-7 better, the J assignment may be wrong. In germline, CDR1 is SQVTM, CDR2 ANQGSEA. The CDR3 length is 13 residues. The DNA for the CDR3 is TGCAGCGTTGAGACAGGGAACTCCTACGAGCAGTACTTC. Translation gives CSVETGNSYEQYF.

To note about this clone: Relative to the germline gene, one junction end is altered; a read error may explain this. The chain employs TRBV7-9 and TRBJ2-2, with D possibly TRBD2 on 5 matching bases. The CDR3 consists of 16 residues. CDR1 and CDR2 (germline): SEHNR, FQNEAQ (reference sequence). The CDR3 spells CASSLGSGSEHRGAVF. DNA for the CDR3: TGTGCCAGCAGCTTAGGGTCAGGCTCGGAACACCGGGGAGCTGTTTTT.

The chain couples TRBV7-2 to TRBJ1-3, with D possibly being TRBD1 (5 bases). From germline, CDR1 is SGHTA and CDR2 FQGNSA. V was cut by 0 bases and J by 4 bases, with 16 bases left in between. The CDR3 covers 17 residues. This CDR3 reads CASSLAEQRGGGNTIYF. For the CDR3, the DNA is TGTGCCAGCAGCTTAGCGGAGCAGCGGGGCGGAGGAAACACCATATATTTT.

V gene TRBV2 combines with J gene TRBJ2-1, with D possibly matching TRBD1 (5 bases). Germline values: CDR1 SNHLY, CDR2 FYNNEI. V dropped 6 bases and J dropped 3 bases, with 18 bases sitting between them. The CDR3 totals 16 residues. The CDR3 bases are TGTGCCAGCAGAGACCCTGCCGGACATAACTACAATGAGCAGTTCTTC. This translates into CASRDPAGHNYNEQFF.

CDR3: CASSRDRGGTEAFF. The CDR3 DNA reads as TGTGCCAGCAGCCGGGACAGGGGAGGCACTGAAGCTTTCTTT. The chain recombines TRBV4-2 with TRBJ1-1; TRBD1 agrees at 10 bases. V was clipped by 4 bases and J by 4 bases; unmatched bases: 3. This CDR3 is built from 14 residues. Germline-derived CDR1 and CDR2 are LGHNA and YNFKEQ.

This clone was detected only a few times. J is TRBJ1-6 and V is TRBV7-6, with 9 nucleotides matching TRBD1. This CDR3 region has 14 residues. Trimming cost V 3 bases and J 7 bases; bases outside gene matches: 1. Looked up from germline, CDR1 is SGHVS and CDR2 is FNYEAQ. CDR3 coding DNA: TGTGCCAGCAGCTTCGGGACAGGGAATTCACCCCTCCACTTT. Translating it yields CASSFGTGNSPLHF.

The chain carries TRBV6-5 and TRBJ2-2; D not resolved. CDR1 and CDR2 from the germline V gene are MNHEY and SVGAGI. Trimming took 5 bases from V and 11 from J, leaving 12 bases between them. CDR3 size: 12 residues. The CDR3 bases are TGTGCCAGCAGTAGGTTTGGCGGAGAGCTGTTTTTT. Residues: CASSRFGGELFF.

This clone has just one count. J is TRBJ2-2 and V is TRBV11-3, with D possibly being TRBD1 (6 bases). V was clipped by 5 bases and J by 2 bases, with 12 bases between them. Germline-derived CDR1 and CDR2 are SGHNT and YENEEA. This CDR3 comprises 15 residues. The chain's CDR3 is CASSAYGTNTGELFF. The CDR3 region has the DNA TGTGCCAGCAGCGCTTACGGGACAAACACCGGGGAGCTGTTTTTT. The full variable domain, its missing parts supplied by reference TRBV11-3 and TRBJ2-2, is EAGVVQSPRYKIIEKKQPVAFWCNPISGHNTLYWYLQNLGQGPELLIRYENEEAVDDSQLPKDRFSAERLKGVDSTLKIQPAELGDSAVYLCASSAYGTNTGELFFGEGSRLTVL.

The chain is built from TRBV28 and TRBJ1-3; TRBD1 agrees at 9 bases. The CDR3 contains 15 residues. V lost 1 base to trimming and J lost 3 bases; unmatched junction nucleotides: 1. Per the germline V gene, CDR1 is MDHEN and CDR2 is SYDVKM. CDR3 in DNA: TGTGCCAGCAGTTTATCGGACAGGGGTGGAAACACCATATATTTT. Translation gives CASSLSDRGGNTIYF. The variable domain in full, completed from reference TRBV28 and TRBJ1-3, reads DVKVTQSSRYLVKRTGEKVFLECVQDMDHENMFWYRQDPGLGLRLIYFSYDVKMKEKGDIPEGYSVSREKKERFSLILESASTNQTSMYLCASSLSDRGGNTIYFGEGSWLTVV.

V is TRBV7-2 and J is TRBJ2-7; 8 bases are a match to TRBD1. Per germline, CDR1 SGHTA and CDR2 FQGNSA. CDR3 length: 16 amino acids. J was trimmed by 3 bases and V by 7 bases; bases with no gene match: 14. This chain's CDR3 is CASTHATGTGIYEQYF. In nucleotides, the CDR3 is TGTGCCAGCACCCACGCGACCGGGACAGGTATCTACGAGCAGTACTTC.

This chain uses TRBV10-1 with TRBJ1-6; D not certain. Germline assignment: CDR1 WNHNN and CDR2 SYGVQD (reference sequence). V lost 2 bases to trimming and J lost 6 bases, with 17 bases between them. The CDR3 is made up of 17 amino acids. CDR3 nucleotides: TGCGCCAGCAGTGAGGCGCGAGTCTGTTTTCGTAATTCACCCCTCCACTTT. It specifies CASSEARVCFRNSPLHF.

The chain combines TRBV7-9 with TRBJ2-5; D is possibly TRBD2 (5 bases). The DNA end is more similar to TRBJ2-7, so the J call may be wrong. Germline V gene data show CDR1 as SEHNR and CDR2 as FQNEAQ (reference sequence). CDR3 length: 15 amino acids. The CDR3 sequence: CASSSAGPGSYEQYF. The DNA of the CDR3 is TGTGCCAGCAGCTCAGCCGGCCCGGGGTCATACGAGCAGTACTTC.

The count of this clone is one. This chain links TRBV11-2 with TRBJ2-7; TRBD2 aligns across 8 bases. The CDR3 runs 14 residues. CDR1 is SGHAT and CDR2 is FQNNGV in the germline V gene. After removal of 5 bases from V and 6 bases from J, the junction contained 9 bases not matched to a gene. Here the CDR3 DNA reads TGTGCCAGCAGCCTCCACCCGGGAGGGGGCGAGCAGTACTTC. Translating gives CASSLHPGGGEQYF.

This clone was found a few times. The V call is TRBV7-2, the J call TRBJ1-5; D ambiguous. Trimming removed 1 base at V and 0 bases at J, with 13 bases between. This CDR3 has 17 amino acids. Germline CDR1 is SGHTA and CDR2 is FQGNSA. CDR3 sequence (DNA): TGTGCCAGCAGCTTAGTCGGCGGGCAGAATAGCAATCAGCCCCAGCATTTT. It codes for CASSLVGGQNSNQPQHF.

The V gene is TRBV4-2, the J gene TRBJ2-5; D is unclear. The V gene's germline CDR1 is LGHNA and CDR2 YNFKEQ. Between the trimmed V and J ends, which lost 1 base and 3 bases, there was a span of 12 bases. CDR3 size: 15 residues. The CDR3 is CASSQAGLPEETQYF. CDR3 in DNA: TGTGCCAGCAGCCAAGCTGGCCTGCCAGAAGAGACCCAGTACTTC.

The CDR3 nucleotides are TGCGCCAGCAGCTTGGAGGTCGGACAGGGGTTACTGGATGGCTACACCTTC. Amino acid sequence: CASSLEVGQGLLDGYTF. The chain recombines TRBV5-1 with TRBJ1-2; 9 nucleotides line up with TRBD1. The CDR3 loop spans 17 amino acids. Germline V gene data show CDR1 as SGHRS and CDR2 as YFSETQ. Losses at the gene ends were 0 bases for V and 6 bases for J; bases not matched to a gene: 12.

The J gene is TRBJ1-5, the V gene TRBV7-2; D unclear. The germline V gene has CDR1 SGHTA and CDR2 FQGNSA. CDR3 length: 15 residues. V was pared by 5 bases and J by 1 base, with 12 bases between. The CDR3 loop is CASSIDGVSNQPQHF. CDR3 bases: TGTGCCAGCAGCATAGACGGTGTGAGCAATCAGCCCCAGCATTTT.

The V call is TRBV4-1, the J call TRBJ1-2, with D possibly matching TRBD1 (5 bases). The CDR3 totals 19 residues. Germline CDR1 and CDR2: MGHRA and YSYEKL. V shed 3 bases and J shed 8 bases, with 31 bases lying between them. In nucleotides, the CDR3 is TGCGCCAGCAGCCACCCCCCTGGAGGGCAGGGACTAACCCTATCGGGCTACACCTTC. Residues: CASSHPPGGQGLTLSGYTF.

V and J are TRBV9 and TRBJ1-1; D gene ambiguous. Trimming left V 0 bases short and J 0 bases short, with 6 bases between. Looked up from germline, CDR1 is SGDLS and CDR2 is YYNGEE. The CDR3 is 14 amino acids. The CDR3 bases are TGTGCCAGCAGCGTAGCACATTTGAACACTGAAGCTTTCTTT. Its translation: CASSVAHLNTEAFF.

This chain connects TRBV27 to TRBJ1-4; TRBD1 is a possible D gene (5 bases). This CDR3 is 11 amino acids long. The V gene lost 8 bases and the J gene lost 10 bases, with 11 bases spanning the gap. Germline assignment: CDR1 MNHEY and CDR2 SMNVEV (reference sequence). The CDR3 DNA is TGTGCCAGCTCGGGGGGAGGAAAACTGTTTTTT. Translation gives CASSGGGKLFF.